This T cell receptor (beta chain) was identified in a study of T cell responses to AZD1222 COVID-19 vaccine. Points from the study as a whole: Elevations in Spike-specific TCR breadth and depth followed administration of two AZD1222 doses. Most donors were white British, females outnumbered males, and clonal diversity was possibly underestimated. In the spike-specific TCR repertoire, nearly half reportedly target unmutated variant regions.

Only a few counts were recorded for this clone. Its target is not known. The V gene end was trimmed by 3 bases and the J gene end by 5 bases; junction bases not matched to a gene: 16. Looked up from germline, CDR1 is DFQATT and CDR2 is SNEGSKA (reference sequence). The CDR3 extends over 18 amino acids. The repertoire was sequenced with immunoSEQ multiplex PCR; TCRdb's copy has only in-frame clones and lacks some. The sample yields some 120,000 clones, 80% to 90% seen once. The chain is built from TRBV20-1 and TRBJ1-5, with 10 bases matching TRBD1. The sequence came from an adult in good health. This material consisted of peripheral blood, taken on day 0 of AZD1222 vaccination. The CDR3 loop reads CSASGQGGSVVTDQPQHF. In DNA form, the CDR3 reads TGCAGTGCTAGTGGACAGGGGGGATCGGTTGTTACAGATCAGCCCCAGCATTTT.